The 27 T cell receptor beta chains below come from one sample, sequenced in a study of blood T cell repertoires in COVID-19. TCRdb's table, derived via immunoSEQ multiplex PCR, lists solely in-frame clones and lacks some. The table shows 100,000 to 150,000 clones, with approximately 83% occurring only once. The sequenced sample consisted of peripheral blood. The origin of the receptors is a man aged 60-69 years with acute or convalescent COVID-19.

The gene calls are TRBV9 and TRBJ1-6; 7 bases agree with TRBD1. The CDR3 consists of 15 residues. Looked up from germline, CDR1 is SGDLS and CDR2 is YYNGEE. Unmatched junction bases numbered 6, after V lost 0 bases and J lost 9 bases. CDR3 coding DNA: TGTGCCAGCAGCGTAGGTGAGACAGGGATTTCACCCCTCCACTTT. Its protein product is CASSVGETGISPLHF. Together with reference TRBV9 and TRBJ1-6, the CDR3 gives the full variable domain: DSGVTQTPKHLITATGQRVTLRCSPRSGDLSVYWYQQSLDQGLQFLIQYYNGEERAKGNILERFSAQQFPDLHSELNLSSLELGDSALYFCASSVGETGISPLHFGNGTRLTVT.

V is TRBV24-1 and J is TRBJ2-7, with 12 bases aligning to TRBD1. The CDR3 has 15 amino acids. Losses at the gene ends were 3 bases for V and 7 bases for J; bases not matched to a gene: 6. Germline CDR1 KGHDR, CDR2 SFDVKD. Here the CDR3 DNA reads TGTGCCACCAGTGATGGAAGGGACAGGGGGCGAGAGCAGTACTTC. It translates to CATSDGRDRGREQYF.

V usage is TRBV6-5 and J usage is TRBJ1-5, with D possibly matching TRBD1 (5 bases). This CDR3 is 13 amino acids long. The V end lost 4 bases, the J end lost 4 bases, and 8 bases lay between the germline ends. Germline V CDR1 and CDR2: MNHEY, SVGAGI. CDR3 bases: TGTGCCAGCAGTTGGGGGGGTAATCAGCCCCAGCATTTT. Residues: CASSWGGNQPQHF.

The chain is built from TRBV10-2 and TRBJ1-2; 7 bases align to TRBD1. The CDR3 spans 16 residues. With 6 bases clipped from V and 8 bases from J, the junction kept 18 bases outside the gene matches. Germline CDR1 is WSHSY and CDR2 is SAAADI. The CDR3 nucleotides are TGCGCCAGCAGAGAGCCAGGGACAGCTAATATAGGCGGCTACACCTTC. It yields the protein CASREPGTANIGGYTF.

The gene calls are TRBV6-6 and TRBJ1-2; D is perhaps TRBD1 (5 bases). There are 12 residues in the CDR3. Germline-derived CDR1 and CDR2 are MNHNY and SVGAGI (reference sequence). CDR3 sequence reads: CGSREGSYGYTF. The CDR3, as DNA: TGTGGATCCAGGGAGGGGAGCTATGGCTACACCTTC.

CDR3 DNA sequence: TGCGCCAGCAGCGTGACTAGCGGGAGAGGCGATACGCAGTATTTT. As protein: CASSVTSGRGDTQYF. J is TRBJ2-3 and V is TRBV5-1, with TRBD2 matching over 12 bases. Germline-derived CDR1 and CDR2 are SGHRS and YFSETQ. Unmatched junction bases numbered 6, after V lost 4 bases and J lost 6 bases. CDR3 length: 15 residues.

This clone appeared a few times. This chain links TRBV7-9 with TRBJ2-3; 9 bases map to TRBD2. The CDR3 runs to 14 residues. V gave up 8 bases and J gave up 5 bases; unmatched junction bases: 8. From germline, CDR1 is SEHNR and CDR2 FQNEAQ (reference sequence). The CDR3 reads CASSLAGGRDTQYF. CDR3 bases: TGTGCCAGCTCCCTGGCGGGAGGGAGAGATACGCAGTATTTT.

V usage is TRBV2 and J usage is TRBJ2-4, with 8 bases matching TRBD2. The CDR3 length is 15 residues. The V segment lost 9 bases and the J segment 2 bases; nucleotides outside the gene matches: 9. CDR1 SNHLY and CDR2 FYNNEI come from the germline V gene. The CDR3 loop is CASLSGMGSKNIQYF. The CDR3 DNA reads TGTGCCAGTCTTAGCGGGATGGGGTCCAAAAACATTCAGTACTTC.

In its sample, this clone was seen a few times. The chain links TRBV9 to TRBJ2-5; tentatively, D is TRBD2 (7 bases). Germline CDR1 and CDR2: SGDLS and YYNGEE. The CDR3 has 16 residues. V gave up 0 bases and J gave up 0 bases, with 12 bases separating them. CDR3 coding DNA: TGTGCCAGCAGCGTAGAGGGGGGGGACTACCAAGAGACCCAGTACTTC. Amino acids: CASSVEGGDYQETQYF.

This chain links TRBV7-7 with TRBJ2-1; TRBD1 aligns across 8 bases. The CDR3 is 15 residues long. Germline values: CDR1 SSHAT, CDR2 FNYEAQ (reference sequence). V dropped 4 bases and J dropped 7; count of bases not matched to a gene: 9. The CDR3 DNA follows: TGTGCCAGCAGCTCCGACAGGGGCCTAGGGAATGAGCAGTTCTTC. Translation: CASSSDRGLGNEQFF. The variable domain in full, completed from reference TRBV7-7 and TRBJ2-1, reads GAGVSQSPRYKVTKRGQDVTLRCDPISSHATLYWYQQALGQGPEFLTYFNYEAQPDKSGLPSDRFSAERPEGSISTLTIQRTEQRDSAMYRCASSSDRGLGNEQFFGPGTRLTVL.

The CDR3 sequence: CASTPIAGEKLFF. CDR3 nucleotide sequence: TGTGCCAGCACTCCCATTGCGGGGGAAAAACTGTTTTTT. The chain combines TRBV27 with TRBJ1-4; D call uncertain. V lost 7 bases, J lost 8 bases, and 14 bases lay in between. Per the germline V gene, CDR1 is MNHEY and CDR2 is SMNVEV (reference sequence). The CDR3 has 13 residues.

The chain carries TRBV4-1 and TRBJ2-3; TRBD2 might be the D (7 bases). The V gene lost 6 bases and the J gene lost 0 bases, with 13 bases spanning the gap. Germline values: CDR1 MGHRA, CDR2 YSYEKL. CDR3 length equals 15 residues. This CDR3 reads CASSRGAESTDTQYF. As DNA, the CDR3 is TGCGCCAGCAGTCGGGGGGCGGAAAGCACAGATACGCAGTATTTT.

The chain links TRBV6-5 to TRBJ2-7, with no clear D. V lost 4 bases to trimming and J lost 0 bases, with 16 bases between them. The CDR3 length is 16 residues. From germline, CDR1 is MNHEY and CDR2 SVGAGI. The CDR3 bases are TGTGCCAGCAGTTTTCTTGTGAGCGCCATCTCCTACGAGCAGTACTTC. The encoded protein is CASSFLVSAISYEQYF.

This chain connects TRBV18 to TRBJ2-7; perhaps TRBD2 as D (6 bases). V dropped 3 bases and J dropped 0 bases, with 12 bases sitting between them. The CDR3 has 15 residues. Per germline, CDR1 KGHSH and CDR2 LQKENI. The CDR3 loop is CASSPPLAHSYEQYF. The CDR3 DNA reads as TGTGCCAGCTCACCCCCCCTAGCGCACTCCTACGAGCAGTACTTC.

This sequence joins TRBV19 and TRBJ1-3; maybe TRBD1 (6 bases). The V end lost 5 bases, the J end lost 0 bases, and 14 bases lay between the germline ends. Germline CDR1 reads LNHDA; CDR2 reads SQIVND (reference sequence). CDR3 length: 16 residues. Here the CDR3 reads CASSPRGGFSGNTIYF. The DNA for the CDR3 is TGTGCCAGTAGTCCGAGGGGGGGCTTCTCTGGAAACACCATATATTTT.

V and J are TRBV19 and TRBJ2-2, with TRBD2 matching 7 bases. CDR1 is LNHDA, CDR2 SQIVND, per germline (reference sequence). There are 14 residues in the CDR3. The J segment lost 4 bases and the V segment lost 5 bases, leaving 4 bases of the junction unmatched. This CDR3 reads CASSLPSGTGELFF. Written as DNA, the CDR3 is TGTGCCAGTAGTCTTCCTAGCGGCACCGGGGAGCTGTTTTTT.

The V call is TRBV24-1, the J call TRBJ1-2; D is unresolved. Germline values: CDR1 KGHDR, CDR2 SFDVKD. The CDR3 has 11 amino acids. Between the trimmed V and J ends, which lost 1 base and 8 bases, there was a span of 4 bases. DNA for the CDR3: TGTGCCACCAGTGATTTTGGCGGCTACACCTTC. It encodes CATSDFGGYTF.

The chain links TRBV18 to TRBJ1-4; D might be TRBD1 (5 bases). Trimming removed 3 bases from V and 8 bases from J, with 16 bases in between. The germline CDR1 and CDR2 sequences are KGHSH and LQKENI. The CDR3 has 15 residues. CDR3 in amino acids: CASSPWEQVFEKLFF. The DNA of the CDR3 is TGTGCCAGCTCACCTTGGGAACAGGTATTCGAAAAACTGTTTTTT.

This clone was observed a single time. The chain combines TRBV5-1 with TRBJ2-7; 12 positions match TRBD1. Germline V gives CDR1 SGHRS, CDR2 YFSETQ. The CDR3 sequence is 17 residues long. The V gene end was trimmed by 4 bases and the J gene end by 2 bases; junction bases not matched to a gene: 10. The DNA for the CDR3 is TGCGCCAGCAGCCTCGGGACAGGGGGCGCGAGCCCCTACGAGCAGTACTTC. Amino acid sequence: CASSLGTGGASPYEQYF.

The J gene is TRBJ1-5, the V gene TRBV3-1 (or the pseudogene TRBV3-2); 9 positions agree with TRBD1. The CDR3 contains 13 residues. CDR1 and CDR2 from the germline V gene are LGHDT and YNNKEL (reference sequence). V was clipped by 10 bases and J by 6 bases; unmatched bases: 7. The CDR3 loop reads CATGQGLRQPQHF. Written as DNA, the CDR3 is TGTGCCACCGGACAGGGGTTACGTCAGCCCCAGCATTTT.

This chain links TRBV5-1 with TRBJ2-7; 10 bases match TRBD2. V was pared by 2 bases and J by 3 bases, with 2 bases of the junction left unmatched. The CDR3 runs 14 residues. The germline V gene has CDR1 SGHRS and CDR2 YFSETQ. The CDR3 DNA is TGCGCCAGCAGCTTACTAGCGGGACGCTACGAGCAGTACTTC. As protein: CASSLLAGRYEQYF. Supplemented by reference TRBV5-1 and TRBJ2-7, the full variable domain reads KAGVTQTPRYLIKTRGQQVTLSCSPISGHRSVSWYQQTPGQGLQFLFEYFSETQRNKGNFPGRFSGRQFSNSRSEMNVSTLELGDSALYLCASSLLAGRYEQYFGPGTRLTVT.

The chain uses TRBV28 and TRBJ2-3; the D is unclear. The CDR3 extends over 14 amino acids. Trimming shortened V by 3 bases and J by 0 bases, and 7 bases separated the two germline ends. CDR1 is MDHEN and CDR2 is SYDVKM in the germline V gene. The CDR3 sequence is CASSFGGSTDTQYF. The CDR3 coding sequence is TGTGCCAGCAGTTTTGGCGGTAGCACAGATACGCAGTATTTT.

In its sample, this clone was seen once. The gene calls are TRBV30 and TRBJ1-1, with TRBD1 matching over 8 bases. V was clipped by 8 bases and J by 1 base; unmatched bases: 0. The CDR3 runs 11 residues. Germline V CDR1 and CDR2: GTSNPN, SVGIG (reference sequence). The CDR3 nucleotides read TGTGCCGGACAGGGGAACACTGAAGCTTTCTTT. Translation: CAGQGNTEAFF.

This rearrangement joins TRBV27 to TRBJ1-2, with D unresolved. Germline loops: CDR1 MNHEY, CDR2 SMNVEV (reference sequence). Trimming removed 5 bases at V and 3 bases at J, with 19 bases between. The CDR3 totals 16 residues. The CDR3 is CASSPFTRVEDYGYTF. The CDR3 DNA reads TGTGCCAGCAGTCCGTTTACTCGGGTAGAAGACTATGGCTACACCTTC.

This chain connects TRBV28 to TRBJ1-2; no definite D call. The CDR3 is 14 amino acids. Germline CDR1 MDHEN, CDR2 SYDVKM. V dropped 1 base and J dropped 8 bases, with 14 bases sitting between them. CDR3 DNA sequence: TGTGCCAGCAGTTTATTCGCCGCCGGGGTCGGCTACACCTTC. Translated, it gives CASSLFAAGVGYTF.

This clone has only a few counts. The chain is built from TRBV5-5 and TRBJ2-5, with 12 bases lining up with TRBD2. The CDR3 loop spans 16 amino acids. In germline, CDR1 is SGHKS, CDR2 YYEKEE (reference sequence). J was trimmed by 5 bases and V by 0 bases; bases with no gene match: 5. CDR3 sequence: CASSLELAGGRETQYF. The CDR3 DNA reads TGTGCCAGCAGCTTGGAGCTAGCGGGAGGGCGGGAGACCCAGTACTTC.

The rearrangement uses TRBV6-1 and TRBJ2-1; D remains unclear. The CDR3 length is 15 residues. Trimming removed 2 bases from V and 0 bases from J, with 8 bases in between. In germline, CDR1 is MNHNS, CDR2 SASEGT. As DNA, the CDR3 is TGTGCCAGCAGTGAAAGCCCAAACTCCTACAATGAGCAGTTCTTC. Translating it yields CASSESPNSYNEQFF.